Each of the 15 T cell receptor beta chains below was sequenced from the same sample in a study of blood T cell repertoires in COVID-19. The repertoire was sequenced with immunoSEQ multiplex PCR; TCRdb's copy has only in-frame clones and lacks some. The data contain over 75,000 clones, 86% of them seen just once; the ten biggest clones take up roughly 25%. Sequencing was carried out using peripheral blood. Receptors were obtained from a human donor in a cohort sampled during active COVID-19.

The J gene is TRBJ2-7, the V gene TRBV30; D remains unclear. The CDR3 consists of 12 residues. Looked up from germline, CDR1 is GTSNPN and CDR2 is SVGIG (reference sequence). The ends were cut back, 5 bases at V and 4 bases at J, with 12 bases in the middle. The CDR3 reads CAWSRPRYEQYF. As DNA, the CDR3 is TGTGCCTGGTCTCGCCCTAGGTACGAGCAGTACTTC.

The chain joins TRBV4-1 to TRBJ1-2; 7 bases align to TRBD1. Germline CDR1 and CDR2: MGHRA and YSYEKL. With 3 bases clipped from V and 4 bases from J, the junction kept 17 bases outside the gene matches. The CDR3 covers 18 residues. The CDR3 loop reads CASSQPQVAGGSGYGYTF. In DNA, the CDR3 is TGCGCCAGCAGCCAGCCCCAGGTGGCAGGGGGATCGGGCTATGGCTACACCTTC.

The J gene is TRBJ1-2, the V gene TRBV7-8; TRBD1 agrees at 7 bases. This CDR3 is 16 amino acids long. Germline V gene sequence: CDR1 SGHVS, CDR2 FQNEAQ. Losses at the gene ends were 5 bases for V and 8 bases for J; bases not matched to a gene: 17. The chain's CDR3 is CASSLSRDSFVGGYTF. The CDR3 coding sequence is TGTGCCAGCAGCCTGTCCCGGGACAGTTTCGTGGGGGGCTACACCTTC.

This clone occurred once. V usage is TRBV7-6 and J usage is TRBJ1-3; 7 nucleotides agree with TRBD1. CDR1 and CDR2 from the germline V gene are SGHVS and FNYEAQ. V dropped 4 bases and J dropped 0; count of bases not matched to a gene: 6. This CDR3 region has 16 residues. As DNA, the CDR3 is TGTGCCAGCAGCTCGGGACAGTCCTTCTCTGGAAACACCATATATTTT. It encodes CASSSGQSFSGNTIYF.

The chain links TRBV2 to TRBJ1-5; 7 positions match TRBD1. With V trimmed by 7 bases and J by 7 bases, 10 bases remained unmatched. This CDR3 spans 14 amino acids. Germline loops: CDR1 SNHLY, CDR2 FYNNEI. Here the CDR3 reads CASTTGVQLQPQHF. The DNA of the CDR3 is TGTGCCAGCACCACAGGGGTCCAATTACAGCCCCAGCATTTT.

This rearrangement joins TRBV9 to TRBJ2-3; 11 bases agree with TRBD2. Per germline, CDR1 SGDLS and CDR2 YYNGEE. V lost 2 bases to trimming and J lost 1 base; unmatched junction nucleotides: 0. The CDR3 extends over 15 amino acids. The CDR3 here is CASSVTSGGTDTQYF. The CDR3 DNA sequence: TGTGCCAGCAGCGTGACTAGCGGGGGCACAGATACGCAGTATTTT.

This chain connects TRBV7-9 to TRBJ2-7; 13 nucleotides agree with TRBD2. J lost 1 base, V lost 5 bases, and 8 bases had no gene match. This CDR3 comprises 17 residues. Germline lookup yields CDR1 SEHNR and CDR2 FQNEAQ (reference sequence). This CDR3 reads CASSIWPGLAGSYEQYF. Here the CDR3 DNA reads TGTGCCAGCAGCATCTGGCCGGGACTAGCGGGGTCCTACGAGCAGTACTTC.

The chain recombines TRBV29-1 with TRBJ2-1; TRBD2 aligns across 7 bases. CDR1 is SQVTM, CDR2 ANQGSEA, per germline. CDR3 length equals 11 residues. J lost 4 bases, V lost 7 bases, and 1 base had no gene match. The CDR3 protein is CSAAGYNEQFF. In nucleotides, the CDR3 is TGCAGCGCAGCGGGATACAATGAGCAGTTCTTC.

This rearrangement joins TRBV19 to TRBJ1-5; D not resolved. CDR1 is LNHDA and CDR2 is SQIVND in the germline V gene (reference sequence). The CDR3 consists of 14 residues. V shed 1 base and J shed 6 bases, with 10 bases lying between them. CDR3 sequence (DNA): TGTGCCAGTAGTATAGCAAGCTTCTCTCAGCCCCAGCATTTT. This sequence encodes CASSIASFSQPQHF.

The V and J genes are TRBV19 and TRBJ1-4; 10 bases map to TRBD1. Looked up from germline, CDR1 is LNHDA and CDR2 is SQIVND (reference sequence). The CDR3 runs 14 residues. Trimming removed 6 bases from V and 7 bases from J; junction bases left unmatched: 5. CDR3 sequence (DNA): TGTGCCAGTAGCAAGGACAGGGGGACTGAAAAACTGTTTTTT. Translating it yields CASSKDRGTEKLFF. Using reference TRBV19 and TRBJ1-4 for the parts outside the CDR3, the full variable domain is DGGITQSPKYLFRKEGQNVTLSCEQNLNHDAMYWYRQDPGQGLRLIYYSQIVNDFQKGDIAEGYSVSREKKESFPLTVTSAQKNPTAFYLCASSKDRGTEKLFFGSGTQLSVL.

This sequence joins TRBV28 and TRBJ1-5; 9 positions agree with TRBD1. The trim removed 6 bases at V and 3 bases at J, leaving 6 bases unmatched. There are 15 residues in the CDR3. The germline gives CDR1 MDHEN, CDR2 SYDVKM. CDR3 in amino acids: CASRSGTGNNQPQHF. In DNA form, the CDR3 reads TGTGCCAGCAGGTCCGGGACAGGGAACAATCAGCCCCAGCATTTT.

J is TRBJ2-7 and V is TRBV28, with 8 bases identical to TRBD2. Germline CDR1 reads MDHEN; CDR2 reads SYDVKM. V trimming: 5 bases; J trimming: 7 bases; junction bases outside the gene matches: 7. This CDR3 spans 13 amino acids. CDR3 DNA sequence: TGTGCCAGCAGTACCACTAGCGGTTGGGAGCAGTACTTC. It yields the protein CASSTTSGWEQYF.

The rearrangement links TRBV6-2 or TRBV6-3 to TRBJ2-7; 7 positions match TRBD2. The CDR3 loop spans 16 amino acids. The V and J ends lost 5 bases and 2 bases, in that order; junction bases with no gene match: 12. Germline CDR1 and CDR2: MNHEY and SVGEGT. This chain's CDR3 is CASSLPPAGPTYEQYF. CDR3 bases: TGTGCCAGCAGTCTCCCCCCAGCGGGGCCTACCTACGAGCAGTACTTC.

In nucleotides, the CDR3 is TGTGCCAGCAGTTTGGGGAGGATGAACACTGAAGCTTTCTTT. It codes for CASSLGRMNTEAFF. The rearrangement uses TRBV27 and TRBJ1-1; unclear D gene. V gave up 3 bases and J gave up 0 bases, with 8 bases separating them. The germline CDR1 and CDR2 sequences are MNHEY and SMNVEV (reference sequence). The CDR3 covers 14 residues.

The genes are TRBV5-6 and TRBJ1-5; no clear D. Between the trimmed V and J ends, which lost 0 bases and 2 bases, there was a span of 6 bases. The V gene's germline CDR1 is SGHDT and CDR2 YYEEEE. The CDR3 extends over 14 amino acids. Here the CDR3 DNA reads TGTGCCAGCAGCTTGGCTCTCGGCAATCAGCCCCAGCATTTT. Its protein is CASSLALGNQPQHF.